This T cell receptor beta chain was retrieved from a study of blood T cell repertoires in COVID-19. About the study: The analysed material was cDNA or gDNA that came from T cells, B-cell-depleted T cells, or PBMCs.

Clones were sequenced by immunoSEQ multiplex PCR, and TCRdb holds only the in-frame ones, with some missing. The profile shows roughly 400,000 clones, roughly 91% of them singletons. The CDR3 totals 13 residues. Trimming took 1 base from V and 4 from J, leaving 5 bases between them. The germline CDR1 and CDR2 sequences are MDHEN and SYDVKM. Clinical history as reported by participants underpinned cohort assignment. Two negative PCRs, clearance, or symptom resolution characterized the recovered Cohort 3 donors. The clonotype was recovered from a woman aged 25 to 39 who had recovered from COVID-19. The rearrangement uses TRBV28 and TRBJ2-1, with no clear D. Material: PBMCs or T cells enriched from blood (not recorded which). CDR3 loop: CASSLSDYNEQFF. The CDR3 bases are TGTGCCAGCAGTTTATCAGATTACAATGAGCAGTTCTTC.